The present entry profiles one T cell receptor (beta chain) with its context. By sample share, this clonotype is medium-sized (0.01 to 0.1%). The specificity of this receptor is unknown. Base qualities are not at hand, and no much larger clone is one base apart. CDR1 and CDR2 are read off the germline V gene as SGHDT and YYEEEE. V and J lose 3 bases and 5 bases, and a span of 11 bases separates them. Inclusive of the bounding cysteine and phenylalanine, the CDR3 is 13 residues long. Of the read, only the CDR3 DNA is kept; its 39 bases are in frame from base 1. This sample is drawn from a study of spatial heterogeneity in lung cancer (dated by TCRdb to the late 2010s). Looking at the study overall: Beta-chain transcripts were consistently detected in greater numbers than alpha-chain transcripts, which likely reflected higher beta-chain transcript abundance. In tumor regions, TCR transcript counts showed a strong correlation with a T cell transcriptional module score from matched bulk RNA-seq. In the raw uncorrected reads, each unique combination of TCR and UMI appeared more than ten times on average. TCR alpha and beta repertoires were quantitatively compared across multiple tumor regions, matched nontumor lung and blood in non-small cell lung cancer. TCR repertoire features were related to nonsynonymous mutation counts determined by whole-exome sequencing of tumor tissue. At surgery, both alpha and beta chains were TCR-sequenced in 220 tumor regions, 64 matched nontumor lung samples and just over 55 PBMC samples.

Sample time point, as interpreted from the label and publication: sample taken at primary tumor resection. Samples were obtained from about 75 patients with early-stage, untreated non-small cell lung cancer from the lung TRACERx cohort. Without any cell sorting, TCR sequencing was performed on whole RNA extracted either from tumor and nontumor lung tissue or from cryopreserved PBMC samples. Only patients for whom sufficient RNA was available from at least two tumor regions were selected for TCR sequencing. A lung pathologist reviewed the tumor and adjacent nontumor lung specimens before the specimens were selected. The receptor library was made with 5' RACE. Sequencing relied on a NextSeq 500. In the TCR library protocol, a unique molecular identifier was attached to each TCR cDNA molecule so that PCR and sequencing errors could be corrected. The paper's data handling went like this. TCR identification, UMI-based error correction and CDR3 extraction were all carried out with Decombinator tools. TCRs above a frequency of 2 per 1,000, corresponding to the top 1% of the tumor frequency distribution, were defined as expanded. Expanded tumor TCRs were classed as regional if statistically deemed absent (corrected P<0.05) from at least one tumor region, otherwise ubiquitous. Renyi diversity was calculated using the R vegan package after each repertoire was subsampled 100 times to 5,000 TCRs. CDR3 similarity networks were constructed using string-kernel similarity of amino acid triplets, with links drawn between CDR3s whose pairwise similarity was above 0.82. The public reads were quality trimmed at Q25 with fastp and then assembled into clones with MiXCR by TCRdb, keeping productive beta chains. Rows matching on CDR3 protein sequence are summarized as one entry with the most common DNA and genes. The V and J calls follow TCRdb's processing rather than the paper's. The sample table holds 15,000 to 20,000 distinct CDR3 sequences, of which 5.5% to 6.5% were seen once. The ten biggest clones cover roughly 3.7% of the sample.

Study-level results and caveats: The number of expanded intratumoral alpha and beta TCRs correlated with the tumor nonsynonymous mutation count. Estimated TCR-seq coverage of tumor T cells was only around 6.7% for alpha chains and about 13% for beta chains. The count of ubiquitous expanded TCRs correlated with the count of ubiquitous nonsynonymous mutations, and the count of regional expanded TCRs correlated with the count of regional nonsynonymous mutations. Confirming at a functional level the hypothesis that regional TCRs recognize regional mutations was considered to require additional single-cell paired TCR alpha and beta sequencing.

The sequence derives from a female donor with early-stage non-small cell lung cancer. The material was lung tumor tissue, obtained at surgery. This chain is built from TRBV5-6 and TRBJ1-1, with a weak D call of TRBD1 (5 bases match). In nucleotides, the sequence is TGTGCCAGCAGCTCCCGGGACTCAACTGAAGCTTTCTTT. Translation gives CASSSRDSTEAFF. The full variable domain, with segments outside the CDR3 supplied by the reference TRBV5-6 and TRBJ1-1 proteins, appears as DAGVTQSPTHLIKTRGQQVTLRCSPKSGHDTVSWYQQALGQGPQFIFQYYEEEERQRGNFPDRFSGHQFPNYSSELNVNALLLGDSALYLCASSSRDSTEAFFGQGTRLTVV.